Sequencing of this T cell receptor beta chain was carried out in a study of spatial heterogeneity in lung cancer. Study outcomes and limitations: It was found that expanded intratumoral alpha and beta TCR counts tracked tumor mutation counts.

Details on this clonotype: As yet, its antigen is unknown.

TCRdb re-analysed the 5' RACE reads in MiXCR, keeping a single row per CDR3 protein. The table shows about 4,000 distinct CDR3 sequences, with 30% to 45% occurring only once. Indicated time point: sample taken at primary tumor resection. The CDR3 consists of 14 residues. Germline values: CDR1 LNHDA, CDR2 SQIVND (reference sequence). J lost 6 bases, V lost 5 bases, and 10 bases had no gene match. The TCR was taken from a male donor with early-stage non-small cell lung cancer. Sample: lung tumor tissue, taken at surgery. V and J are TRBV19 and TRBJ2-7; 7 nucleotides match TRBD1. The CDR3 nucleotides read TGTGCCAGTAGTGTCACAGGGGATCGTCTCGAGCAGTACTTC. It codes for CASSVTGDRLEQYF.